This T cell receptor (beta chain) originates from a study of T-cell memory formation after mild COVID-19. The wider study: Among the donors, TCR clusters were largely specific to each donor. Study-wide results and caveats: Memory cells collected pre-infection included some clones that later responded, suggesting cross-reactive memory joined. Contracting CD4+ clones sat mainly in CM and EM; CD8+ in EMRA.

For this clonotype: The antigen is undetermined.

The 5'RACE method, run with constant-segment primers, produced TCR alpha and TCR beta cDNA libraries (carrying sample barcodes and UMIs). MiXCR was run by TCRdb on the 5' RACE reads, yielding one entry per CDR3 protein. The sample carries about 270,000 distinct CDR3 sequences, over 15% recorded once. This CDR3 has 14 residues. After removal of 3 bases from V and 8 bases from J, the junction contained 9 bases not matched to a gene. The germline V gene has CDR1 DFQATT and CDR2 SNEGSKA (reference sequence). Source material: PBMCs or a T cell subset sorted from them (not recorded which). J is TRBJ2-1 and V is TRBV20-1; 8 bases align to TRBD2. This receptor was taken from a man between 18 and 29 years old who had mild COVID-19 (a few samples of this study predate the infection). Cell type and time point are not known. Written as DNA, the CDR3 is TGCAGTGCTAGTACGGGGGGGCTTGACTATGAGCAGTTCTTC. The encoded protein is CSASTGGLDYEQFF.